A selection of T cell receptor beta chains follows, all from one sample in a study of blood T cell repertoires in COVID-19. Only in-frame clones appear in the TCRdb table, and some are missing; sequencing was by immunoSEQ multiplex PCR. The data hold about 140,000 clones, with about 79% observed a single time. The sequenced sample was peripheral blood. The receptor source for this set is a woman of 80 years or more with active or convalescent COVID-19. Each CDR3 is given with its conserved first and last residue. D genes are given only for firm matches. The size of a clone is reported for some rows only, either as once, few or many, or as a class for expanded clones.

>TRBJ2-3|TRBD2|TRBV6-5|-
CASSYRLAGTDTQYF
TGTGCCAGCAGTTACCGGCTAGCGGGGACAGATACGCAGTATTTT
>TRBJ1-1|-|TRBV27|-
CASRAGGLDTEAFF
TGTGCCAGCAGGGCCGGGGGTTTGGACACTGAAGCTTTCTTT
>TRBJ1-6|-|TRBV13|few
CASSLFRQANSPLHF
TGTGCCAGCAGCTTATTCCGGCAGGCAAATTCACCCCTCCACTTT
>TRBJ2-2|TRBD2|TRBV5-1|-
CASSGGLAGAAGELFF
TGCGCCAGCAGCGGTGGACTAGCGGGGGCCGCCGGGGAGCTGTTTTTT
>TRBJ2-3|TRBD2|TRBV4-1|-
CASSGTSGNTDTQYF
TGCGCCAGCAGTGGGACTAGCGGGAACACAGATACGCAGTATTTT
>TRBJ1-5|-|TRBV30|-
CAWSVRAGEQPQHF
TGTGCCTGGAGTGTACGGGCAGGGGAACAGCCCCAGCATTTT
>TRBJ2-7|-|TRBV15|-
CATSRGGTVTNEQYF
TGTGCCACCAGCAGAGGCGGGACAGTGACAAACGAGCAGTACTTC
>TRBJ2-1|TRBD1|TRBV18|once
CASSSFRGQDYNEQFF
TGTGCCAGCTCATCCTTCAGGGGGCAAGACTACAATGAGCAGTTCTTC
>TRBJ1-1|-|TRBV19|-
CASTGGAVNTEAFF
TGTGCCAGTACCGGGGGGGCAGTGAACACTGAAGCTTTCTTT
>TRBJ1-4|TRBD1|TRBV7-8|-
CASRRSTGVGEKLFF
TGTGCCAGCAGACGTTCCACAGGGGTAGGAGAAAAACTGTTTTTT
>TRBJ2-3|-|TRBV5-8|-
CASSLGSSSTDTQYF
TGTGCCAGCAGCTTGGGCAGTTCTAGCACAGATACGCAGTATTTT
>TRBJ2-5|-|TRBV5-5|-
CASSLGLGPETQYF
TGTGCCAGCAGCTTGGGGTTGGGCCCAGAGACCCAGTACTTC
>TRBJ2-7|-|TRBV18|-
CASSLRDTYEQYF
TGTGCCAGCTCACTCCGGGACACATACGAGCAGTACTTC
>TRBJ2-3|-|TRBV5-1|-
CASSFGESDTQYF
TGCGCCAGCAGCTTTGGGGAGTCAGATACGCAGTATTTT
>TRBJ2-2|TRBD1|TRBV5-8|-
CASSLGDRGSSGELFF
TGTGCCAGCAGCTTGGGGGACAGGGGGTCCAGCGGGGAGCTGTTTTTT
>TRBJ1-2|-|TRBV28|few
CATTELSGYGYTF
TGTGCCACTACGGAGCTCTCTGGCTATGGCTACACCTTC
>TRBJ1-1|TRBD1|TRBV5-1|-
CASSPEQGAGTTEAFF
TGCGCCAGCAGCCCGGAACAGGGGGCAGGGACAACTGAAGCTTTCTTT
>TRBJ2-1|TRBD2|TRBV2|-
CASSKGLAGGGHEQFF
TGTGCCAGCAGTAAAGGACTAGCGGGGGGCGGCCATGAGCAGTTCTTC
>TRBJ2-5|-|TRBV5-6|-
CASSQNFAGLQETQYF
TGTGCCAGCAGCCAAAATTTTGCGGGGCTCCAAGAGACCCAGTACTTC
>TRBJ1-5|-|TRBV6-5|-
CAAADSNQPQHF
TGTGCCGCGGCAGATAGCAATCAGCCCCAGCATTTT
>TRBJ2-5|-|TRBV5-1|-
CASSLGGGETQYF
TGCGCCAGCAGCTTGGGAGGGGGAGAGACCCAGTACTTC
>TRBJ1-4|TRBD1|TRBV6-5|-
CASSSDRAYNEKLFF
TGTGCCAGCAGTTCAGACAGGGCCTATAATGAAAAACTGTTTTTT
>TRBJ2-3|TRBD2|TRBV6-4|-
CASSPRAGGPSTDTQYF
TGTGCCAGCAGCCCTCGAGCGGGGGGGCCTAGCACAGATACGCAGTATTTT
>TRBJ2-2|TRBD2|TRBV7-2|-
CASSLHSGANTGELFF
TGTGCCAGCAGCTTACATAGCGGGGCGAACACCGGGGAGCTGTTTTTT
>TRBJ1-5|-|TRBV28|few
CASSSPGLGVSNQPQHF
TGTGCCAGCAGTTCCCCCGGCCTAGGGGTAAGCAATCAGCCCCAGCATTTT
>TRBJ1-1|-|TRBV6-5|-
CASSYSKGVKTEAFF
TGTGCCAGCAGTTACTCTAAGGGGGTAAAAACTGAAGCTTTCTTT
>TRBJ1-5|TRBD1|TRBV5-1|-
CASSLGGQSSQPQHF
TGCGCCAGCAGCTTGGGGGGACAGAGCAGTCAGCCCCAGCATTTT
>TRBJ2-3|TRBD2|TRBV4-1|-
CASSPTTSGGRSTDTQYF
TGCGCCAGCAGCCCTACGACTAGCGGGGGTCGCAGCACAGATACGCAGTATTTT
>TRBJ2-7|-|TRBV5-1|-
CASSLEPGDTYEQYF
TGCGCCAGCAGCTTGGAGCCAGGGGACACCTACGAGCAGTACTTC
>TRBJ1-3|-|TRBV12-3/TRBV12-4|-
CASSSLGNTIYF
TGTGCCAGCAGCTCTCTAGGAAACACCATATATTTT
>TRBJ1-2|-|TRBV3-1/TRBV3-2|-
CASSPQRQGPSYGYTF
TGTGCCAGCAGCCCTCAGAGGCAGGGCCCCTCTTATGGCTACACCTTC
>TRBJ2-3|TRBD1|TRBV5-1|-
CASSLGQGSIDTQYF
TGCGCCAGCAGCCTGGGACAGGGGTCGATAGATACGCAGTATTTT
>TRBJ2-7|-|TRBV28|-
CASSLLGAYEQYF
TGTGCCAGCAGTTTGCTTGGAGCCTACGAGCAGTACTTC
>TRBJ2-3|TRBD2|TRBV4-1|-
CASSQDAAGDSTDTQYF
TGCGCCAGCAGCCAAGACGCAGCGGGGGACAGCACAGATACGCAGTATTTT
>TRBJ1-3|-|TRBV18|-
CASSPQGAGNTIYF
TGTGCCAGCTCACCGCAGGGTGCTGGAAACACCATATATTTT
>TRBJ2-3|TRBD2|TRBV6-5|-
CASSYSLAGGSDTQYF
TGTGCCAGCAGTTACTCTCTAGCGGGGGGATCAGATACGCAGTATTTT
>TRBJ1-2|-|TRBV11-1|few
CASSVTRNYGYTF
TGTGCCAGCAGCGTCACAAGAAACTATGGCTACACCTTC
>TRBJ1-2|-|TRBV3-1/TRBV3-2|-
CASSFFTLNYGYTF
TGTGCCAGCAGCTTCTTTACACTAAACTATGGCTACACCTTC
>TRBJ2-1|-|TRBV28|few
CASSRLSSYNEQFF
TGTGCCAGCAGCCGATTGAGCTCCTACAATGAGCAGTTCTTC
>TRBJ2-5|TRBD2|TRBV30|-
CAWSDLSGKETQYF
TGTGCCTGGAGCGACCTTAGCGGGAAAGAGACCCAGTACTTC
>TRBJ2-7|-|TRBV7-9|-
CASSLGYSYEQYF
TGTGCCAGCAGCTTAGGGTACAGCTACGAGCAGTACTTC
>TRBJ1-1|-|TRBV19|-
CASDRGLRSGTEAFF
TGTGCCAGTGATAGAGGGTTAAGGAGCGGCACTGAAGCTTTCTTT
>TRBJ1-2|-|TRBV9|once
CASSVGDRTYGYTF
TGTGCCAGCAGCGTAGGTGACAGGACCTATGGCTACACCTTC
>TRBJ1-5|TRBD1|TRBV6-1|few
CASSEATTGFQPQHF
TGTGCCAGCAGTGAAGCGACGACAGGGTTCCAGCCCCAGCATTTT
>TRBJ1-4|-|TRBV6-4|-
CASSIRSSVPEKLFF
TGTGCCAGCAGTATCCGTTCCAGTGTTCCTGAAAAACTGTTTTTT
>TRBJ2-3|TRBD2|TRBV5-1|-
CASSSHRPGLAGGATDTQYF
TGCGCCAGCAGCTCCCACCGACCGGGACTAGCGGGGGGTGCCACAGATACGCAGTATTTT
>TRBJ1-5|TRBD1|TRBV10-3|once
CAITPDRVQPQHF
TGTGCCATCACCCCAGACAGGGTTCAGCCCCAGCATTTT
>TRBJ1-4|TRBD1|TRBV18|-
CASSPGTGSNEKLFF
TGTGCCAGCTCACCAGGGACAGGGAGTAATGAAAAACTGTTTTTT
>TRBJ1-2|-|TRBV6-1|-
CASSEGQNYGYTF
TGTGCCAGCAGTGAAGGACAGAACTATGGCTACACCTTC
>TRBJ1-5|-|TRBV19|few
CASWGGGQPQHF
TGTGCCAGTTGGGGGGGTGGACAGCCCCAGCATTTT
>TRBJ2-1|-|TRBV18|-
CASSRQGAGAYNEQFF
TGTGCCAGCTCACGCCAGGGGGCGGGGGCCTACAATGAGCAGTTCTTC
>TRBJ2-1|-|TRBV9|-
CASSVSFYNEQFF
TGTGCCAGCAGCGTGTCCTTCTACAATGAGCAGTTCTTC
>TRBJ2-1|-|TRBV7-9|once
CASSLEQGRGNEQFF
TGTGCCAGCAGCTTAGAACAGGGACGGGGCAATGAGCAGTTCTTC
>TRBJ1-2|-|TRBV30|-
CAWSQGSYGYTF
TGTGCCTGGAGTCAGGGGAGCTATGGCTACACCTTC
>TRBJ2-2|-|TRBV12-3/TRBV12-4|once
CASSLKSQLLFF
TGTGCCAGCAGTTTAAAGTCGCAGTTGCTGTTTTTT
>TRBJ1-4|-|TRBV4-2|-
CASSQVTGLANEKLFF
TGTGCCAGCAGCCAAGTGACCGGGTTAGCTAATGAAAAACTGTTTTTT
>TRBJ1-2|TRBD1|TRBV19|few
CASSSTGGNYGYTF
TGTGCCAGTAGTAGCACAGGGGGCAACTATGGCTACACCTTC
>TRBJ1-5|-|TRBV6-4|many
CASSEGAGNQPQHF
TGTGCCAGCAGTGAGGGGGCAGGCAATCAGCCCCAGCATTTT
>TRBJ1-1|TRBD1|TRBV11-1|-
CASIPKTRGRSTEAFF
TGTGCCAGCATACCGAAGACCAGGGGGCGAAGTACTGAAGCTTTCTTT